This entry is about one TCR beta chain. Its antigen is still unknown. The data derive from a study of CD8 T cells in Susac syndrome. At the level of the study: Patients with Susac syndrome were, at the time of blood collection, therapy-naive, maintained on corticosteroids, or maintained on intravenous immunoglobulin alone.

Study-level findings and limits: As acknowledged by the study, its TCR sequencing and HLA analysis included a relatively small number of individuals. CD8+ clonal expansion in Susac was maximal in TEMRA cells and in active patients.

While CD8+ and CD4+ T cells were isolated negatively, TEMRA cells were enriched by FACS. With random hexamers, roughly 0.45 to 1 ug RNA was reverse transcribed. TCRdb re-called the immunoSEQ multiplex PCR reads with MiXCR, one entry per CDR3 protein. In the table there are tens of thousands of distinct CDR3 sequences, approximately 96% of which are singletons. The V and J ends lost 3 bases and 0 bases, in that order; junction bases with no gene match: 8. The CDR3 totals 16 residues. From germline, CDR1 is SGHRS and CDR2 YFSETQ. This TCR came from a human donor with Susac syndrome. The sequencing input was CD8+ T cells from PBMCs. The chain links TRBV5-1 to TRBJ2-7, with TRBD1 identical over 8 bases. The CDR3 protein is CASSSSWDRSSYEQYF. The CDR3 DNA reads TGCGCCAGCAGCTCCAGCTGGGACAGGTCCTCCTACGAGCAGTACTTC.